Listed below are T cell receptor beta chains from one sample, sequenced in a study of blood T cells in healthy people across ages. One entry per CDR3 protein results from TCRdb running MiXCR on the 5' RACE reads. The data hold 650,000 to 950,000 distinct CDR3 sequences, with under 45% observed a single time. The sample taken for sequencing was blood. These receptor sequences come from a man aged 55 to 70 in good health. CDR3s include the opening cysteine and the closing phenylalanine or tryptophan. D genes are given only for firm matches. Where a row states a size, it is once, few, many or the class of an expanded clone; other rows omit it.

clone size: -; D gene: -; V gene: TRBV2; CDR3 length: 14; J gene: TRBJ2-3; CDR3 protein: CASRVSATPDTQYF; CDR3 DNA: TGTGCCAGCAGAGTATCCGCAACTCCAGATACGCAGTATTTT
clone size: -; D gene: TRBD2; V gene: TRBV24-1; CDR3 length: 15; J gene: TRBJ2-5; CDR3 protein: CATSDPRTSVETQYF; CDR3 DNA: TGTGCCACCAGTGATCCAAGGACTAGCGTAGAGACCCAGTACTTC
clone size: few; D gene: -; V gene: TRBV29-1; CDR3 length: 16; J gene: TRBJ2-1; CDR3 protein: CSVEDGGGSSYNEQFF; CDR3 DNA: TGCAGCGTTGAAGATGGCGGCGGTAGCTCCTACAATGAGCAGTTCTTC
clone size: -; D gene: -; V gene: TRBV27; CDR3 length: 19; J gene: TRBJ2-6; CDR3 protein: CASSLSSQVDFSGANVLTF; CDR3 DNA: TGTGCCAGCAGTTTATCGTCTCAGGTTGATTTTTCTGGGGCCAACGTCCTGACTTTC
clone size: -; D gene: TRBD1; V gene: TRBV7-2; CDR3 length: 16; J gene: TRBJ2-1; CDR3 protein: CASSRYDRDYYNEQFF; CDR3 DNA: TGTGCCAGCAGCCGATACGACAGGGATTACTACAATGAGCAGTTCTTC
clone size: -; D gene: TRBD1; V gene: TRBV20-1; CDR3 length: 14; J gene: TRBJ1-6; CDR3 protein: CSASLDRVNSPLHF; CDR3 DNA: TGCAGTGCCAGCCTGGACAGGGTTAATTCACCCCTCCACTTT
clone size: -; D gene: -; V gene: TRBV3-1; CDR3 length: 13; J gene: TRBJ1-2; CDR3 protein: CASSQGGSYGYTF; CDR3 DNA: TGTGCCAGCAGCCAAGGGGGCAGCTATGGCTACACCTTC
clone size: once; D gene: -; V gene: TRBV12-3/TRBV12-4; CDR3 length: 13; J gene: TRBJ1-1; CDR3 protein: CASSLPVNTEAFF; CDR3 DNA: TGTGCCAGCAGTTTACCGGTCAACACTGAAGCTTTCTTT
clone size: few; D gene: -; V gene: TRBV14; CDR3 length: 14; J gene: TRBJ2-7; CDR3 protein: CASSQDWDGYEQYF; CDR3 DNA: TGTGCCAGCAGCCAAGATTGGGACGGCTACGAGCAGTACTTC
clone size: -; D gene: -; V gene: TRBV27; CDR3 length: 13; J gene: TRBJ1-6; CDR3 protein: CASMRTVNSPLHF; CDR3 DNA: TGTGCCAGCATGAGGACGGTGAATTCACCCCTCCACTTT
clone size: -; D gene: -; V gene: TRBV29-1; CDR3 length: 12; J gene: TRBJ1-2; CDR3 protein: CSAHESGYGYTF; CDR3 DNA: TGCAGCGCCCACGAGTCTGGCTATGGCTACACCTTC
clone size: -; D gene: TRBD2; V gene: TRBV6-2/TRBV6-3; CDR3 length: 16; J gene: TRBJ2-5; CDR3 protein: CASSRLAGGGRETQYF; CDR3 DNA: TGTGCCAGCAGCAGACTAGCGGGGGGTGGAAGAGAGACCCAGTACTTC
clone size: -; D gene: -; V gene: TRBV4-1; CDR3 length: 16; J gene: TRBJ2-5; CDR3 protein: CASSQDGRTAVGAQYF; CDR3 DNA: TGCGCCAGCAGCCAAGATGGGCGGACTGCTGTAGGCGCCCAGTACTTC
clone size: -; D gene: -; V gene: TRBV25-1; CDR3 length: 14; J gene: TRBJ1-2; CDR3 protein: CASSEWDGPYGYTF; CDR3 DNA: TGTGCCAGCAGTGAGTGGGACGGTCCATATGGCTACACCTTC
clone size: -; D gene: -; V gene: TRBV30; CDR3 length: 14; J gene: TRBJ2-7; CDR3 protein: CAWSVEGTSYEQYF; CDR3 DNA: TGTGCCTGGAGTGTTGAGGGGACTTCATACGAGCAGTACTTC
clone size: many; D gene: -; V gene: TRBV9; CDR3 length: 12; J gene: TRBJ2-5; CDR3 protein: CASSHFGETQYF; CDR3 DNA: TGTGCCAGCAGCCATTTCGGAGAGACCCAGTACTTC
clone size: -; D gene: TRBD2; V gene: TRBV9; CDR3 length: 16; J gene: TRBJ2-1; CDR3 protein: CASSVVGGGAVNEQFF; CDR3 DNA: TGTGCCAGCAGCGTAGTAGGCGGGGGGGCCGTGAATGAGCAGTTCTTC
clone size: -; D gene: -; V gene: TRBV12-3/TRBV12-4; CDR3 length: 11; J gene: TRBJ2-3; CDR3 protein: CASGDLDHLYF; CDR3 DNA: TGTGCCAGCGGAGACTTGGATCATTTGTATTTT
clone size: -; D gene: -; V gene: TRBV5-6; CDR3 length: 15; J gene: TRBJ2-1; CDR3 protein: CASSLDRVMGNEQFF; CDR3 DNA: TGTGCCAGCAGCTTGGACAGGGTGATGGGCAATGAGCAGTTCTTC
clone size: few; D gene: TRBD1; V gene: TRBV20-1; CDR3 length: 15; J gene: TRBJ1-2; CDR3 protein: CSATGTGGSNYGYTF; CDR3 DNA: TGCAGTGCAACCGGGACAGGGGGGTCGAACTATGGCTACACCTTC
clone size: -; D gene: TRBD2; V gene: TRBV7-2; CDR3 length: 17; J gene: TRBJ2-7; CDR3 protein: CASSWGLAGVLPDEQYF; CDR3 DNA: TGTGCCAGCAGCTGGGGACTAGCGGGGGTCCTCCCCGACGAGCAGTACTTC
clone size: -; D gene: -; V gene: TRBV7-2; CDR3 length: 15; J gene: TRBJ2-3; CDR3 protein: CASSLDRDWTDTQYF; CDR3 DNA: TGTGCCAGCAGCTTAGACAGGGATTGGACAGATACGCAGTATTTT
clone size: -; D gene: TRBD2; V gene: TRBV7-6; CDR3 length: 15; J gene: TRBJ2-5; CDR3 protein: CASSSGLGRQETQYF; CDR3 DNA: TGTGCCAGCAGCTCGGGACTAGGCAGGCAAGAGACCCAGTACTTC
clone size: -; D gene: -; V gene: TRBV29-1; CDR3 length: 14; J gene: TRBJ2-1; CDR3 protein: CSAPAPMGWNEQFF; CDR3 DNA: TGCAGCGCCCCAGCCCCTATGGGTTGGAATGAGCAGTTCTTC
clone size: few; D gene: -; V gene: TRBV5-1; CDR3 length: 19; J gene: TRBJ2-6; CDR3 protein: CASSGDGGSMGLTANVLTF; CDR3 DNA: TGCGCCAGCAGCGGGGACGGGGGCTCAATGGGATTGACGGCCAACGTCCTGACTTTC
clone size: many; D gene: -; V gene: TRBV7-2; CDR3 length: 14; J gene: TRBJ2-7; CDR3 protein: CASSLAGSLYEQYF; CDR3 DNA: TGTGCCAGCAGCTTAGCGGGCAGCCTCTACGAGCAGTACTTC
clone size: -; D gene: -; V gene: TRBV30; CDR3 length: 15; J gene: TRBJ2-6; CDR3 protein: CAWIGAGSGANVLTF; CDR3 DNA: TGTGCCTGGATTGGGGCAGGGTCTGGGGCCAACGTCCTGACTTTC